This T cell receptor beta chain was documented in a study of blood T cells in healthy people across ages. Per germline, CDR1 SNHLY and CDR2 FYNNEI. The CDR3 extends over 18 amino acids. A second PCR of about 7 to 12 cycles used a sample-barcoded 5' primer and a J-beta primer mix. TCRdb re-called the 5' RACE reads with MiXCR, one entry per CDR3 protein. The sample includes around 520,000 distinct CDR3 sequences, about a quarter of them seen just once. Note on this clonotype: The junction and the germline gene differ at one end; a read error may be behind it.

PBMCs were isolated at a quantity of at least 7 million per sample. The sample also formed part of further work on T cells of mothers and their children. That source notes: In unrelated and related pairs, TCR recombination output is shaped in a similar way by thymic selection.

The chain employs TRBV2 and TRBJ2-4; maybe TRBD2 (6 bases). The TCR was taken from a boy aged 2 to 10 in good health. The material sequenced was blood. CDR3 sequence (DNA): TGTGCCAGCAGGAAGGGAGGAGGGACTCCCTTTGTACGAAACATTCAGTATTTC. Translated: CASRKGGGTPFVRNIQYF.